This is a list of T cell receptor beta chains from one sample in a study of CD8 T cells in Susac syndrome. Each CDR3 protein gets one entry after TCRdb re-called the immunoSEQ multiplex PCR reads with MiXCR. Of fewer than 90,000 distinct CDR3 sequences in the sample, 94% were seen once. Input material: CD8+ T cells from PBMCs. The source is a human donor with Susac syndrome. Both conserved end residues are part of each CDR3. The D gene is left open where the match is weak. Size tells how often a clone was seen (once, few, many) or the class of an expanded clone, and some rows leave it out.

NA | TRBJ2-7 | TRBV7-9 | NA | TGTGCCAGCAGCGCCGGACAGAGATACGAGCAGTACTTC | CASSAGQRYEQYF
NA | TRBJ1-3 | TRBV12-3/TRBV12-4 | NA | TGTGCCAGCAGAGGGGAGGGAAACACCATATATTTT | CASRGEGNTIYF
NA | TRBJ2-7 | TRBV6-5 | NA | TGTGCCAGCAGTTCACGGGGAGGTCTGTACGAGCAGTACTTC | CASSSRGGLYEQYF
once | TRBJ1-5 | TRBV12-3/TRBV12-4 | NA | TGTGCCAGCAGTCCCAGGGACAATCAGCCCCAGCATTTT | CASSPRDNQPQHF
NA | TRBJ2-1 | TRBV7-9 | NA | TGTGCCAGCAGCTTCCATTCAGCAGCGATTTTGGGATACAATGAGCAGTTCTTC | CASSFHSAAILGYNEQFF
NA | TRBJ2-3 | TRBV7-9 | TRBD2 | TGTGCCAGCAGCTTAAAGGGACTAGCGGGAGACGAGGATACGCAGTATTTT | CASSLKGLAGDEDTQYF
NA | TRBJ2-3 | TRBV27 | TRBD2 | TGTGCCAGCAGCCGACTAGCGGGAGGGGGGATTGAAGAGTATTTT | CASSRLAGGGIEEYF
NA | TRBJ2-7 | TRBV7-9 | NA | TGTGCCAGCAGCTTAGGCGAAATTTCCTACGAGCAGTACTTC | CASSLGEISYEQYF
NA | TRBJ2-2 | TRBV12-3/TRBV12-4 | NA | TGTGCCAGCAGTTTAGCGGGGGGTAACACCGGGGAGCTGTTTTTT | CASSLAGGNTGELFF
NA | TRBJ2-5 | TRBV9 | TRBD2 | TGTGCCAGCAGCGTGCTAGCGGGCCAAGAGACCCAGTACTTC | CASSVLAGQETQYF
NA | TRBJ2-5 | TRBV29-1 | NA | TGCAGCGTACCGGGGGAGACCCAGTACTTC | CSVPGETQYF
NA | TRBJ1-2 | TRBV13 | NA | TGTGCCAGCAGCCCCCAAGGATTCGAGGGCTACACCTTC | CASSPQGFEGYTF
NA | TRBJ2-1 | TRBV23-1 | NA | TGCGCCAGCAGTCAATCGGTGCAGGCTCCCGGAGCCAATGAGCAGTTCTTC | CASSQSVQAPGANEQFF
NA | TRBJ1-5 | TRBV20-1 | NA | TGCAGTGCTACCGGACAGCCGTACCTTAATCAGCCCCAGCATTTT | CSATGQPYLNQPQHF
NA | TRBJ2-2 | TRBV7-9 | TRBD2 | TGTGCCAGCAGCTTGCCCAGCGGGGATGGGGAGCTGTTTTTT | CASSLPSGDGELFF
NA | TRBJ2-7 | TRBV7-2 | TRBD2 | TGTGCCAGCAGCTTTAGCGGGGGGCCTTCCTACGAGCAGTACTTC | CASSFSGGPSYEQYF
NA | TRBJ1-3 | TRBV2 | NA | TGTGCCAGCAGAAGCTCTGGAAACACCATATATTTT | CASRSSGNTIYF
NA | TRBJ2-3 | TRBV28 | TRBD2 | TGTGCCAGCAGACAACCGGGACTAGCGGGAGGGCCCACAGATACGCAGTATTTT | CASRQPGLAGGPTDTQYF
NA | TRBJ2-2 | TRBV7-9 | NA | TGTGCCAGCAGCTCTCGAGATCGGGTCACCGGGGAGCTGTTTTTT | CASSSRDRVTGELFF
once | TRBJ1-5 | TRBV14 | NA | TGTGCCAGCAGACCCAAAACTAGCAATCAGCCCCAGCATTTT | CASRPKTSNQPQHF
NA | TRBJ2-5 | TRBV3-1 | NA | TGTGCCAGCAGCCAACTTAAGGGGGAAGGAGAGACCCAGTACTTC | CASSQLKGEGETQYF
NA | TRBJ2-5 | TRBV24-1 | NA | TGTGCCACCAGTGAACGGGACAACCAAGAGACCCAGTACTTC | CATSERDNQETQYF
NA | TRBJ2-5 | TRBV5-4 | NA | TGTGCCAGCAGCCTTAGGGGGGAGAGAGAGACCCAGTACTTC | CASSLRGERETQYF
NA | TRBJ2-5 | TRBV13 | NA | TGTGCCAGCAGCACATCTAGGGAAGAGACCCAGTACTTC | CASSTSREETQYF
once | TRBJ2-1 | TRBV27 | NA | TGTGCCAGCAGTTTAACACGGGGCAATGAGCAGTTCTTC | CASSLTRGNEQFF
NA | TRBJ1-2 | TRBV6-4 | NA | TGTGCCAGCAGTGCGGAACCCACGGGTGGCTACACCTTC | CASSAEPTGGYTF
NA | TRBJ2-1 | TRBV29-1 | TRBD2 | TGCAGCGTCAGGGACTATGCGGACAATGAGCAGTTCTTC | CSVRDYADNEQFF
NA | TRBJ2-1 | TRBV29-1 | NA | TGCAGCGTCCAACTGGCTGCTTCTTCCTACAATGAGCAGTTCTTC | CSVQLAASSYNEQFF
NA | TRBJ2-1 | TRBV9 | NA | TGTGCCAGCAGCCCGTGGACTACCTACAATGAGCAGTTCTTC | CASSPWTTYNEQFF
NA | TRBJ2-7 | TRBV30 | NA | TGTGCCTGGGCAGGCTACGAGCAGTACTTC | CAWAGYEQYF
NA | TRBJ1-6 | TRBV2 | NA | TGTGCCAGCAGTGAGGAACCTCCGAGCTCCTATAATTCACCCCTCCACTTT | CASSEEPPSSYNSPLHF
NA | TRBJ2-5 | TRBV11-2 | NA | TGTGCCAGCAGCTCAGGTAGCAGGGAGACCCAGTACTTC | CASSSGSRETQYF
NA | TRBJ2-5 | TRBV12-3/TRBV12-4 | TRBD1 | TGTGCCAGCAGTTTTGGACAGGAAGAGACCCAGTACTTC | CASSFGQEETQYF
NA | TRBJ2-7 | TRBV4-3 | TRBD1 | TGCGCCAGCAGCCAGGGGACAGGGCTCACCTACGAGCAGTACTTC | CASSQGTGLTYEQYF
NA | TRBJ2-7 | TRBV18 | NA | TGTGCCAGCTCAGATGACAGGCCCTACGAGCAGTACTTC | CASSDDRPYEQYF
NA | TRBJ2-7 | TRBV6-2/TRBV6-3 | TRBD2 | TGTGCCAGCAGCAGCAACTGGTGGGGCGGGGGAAACTACGAGCAGTACTTC | CASSSNWWGGGNYEQYF
NA | TRBJ1-2 | TRBV20-1 | NA | TGCAGTGCTAGTTTTTGGTCGAGTAGCTCTAACTATGGCTACACCTTC | CSASFWSSSSNYGYTF
NA | TRBJ2-1 | TRBV15 | NA | TGTGCCACCAGCATTACCTGGGGGAGCTCCTACAATGAGCAGTTCTTC | CATSITWGSSYNEQFF
NA | TRBJ2-5 | TRBV4-3 | TRBD2 | TGCGCCAGCAGCCCCGAGGGTACGGGTTGGCGGGAGGGCCAATTGGAGACCCAGTACTTC | CASSPEGTGWREGQLETQYF
NA | TRBJ2-1 | TRBV2 | NA | TGTGCCAGCAAGGGCGGGGTTAACAATGAGCAGTTCTTC | CASKGGVNNEQFF
NA | TRBJ2-7 | TRBV27 | TRBD2 | TGTGCCAGCAGTTTGGCTAGCGGGACTACCTACGAGCAGTACTTC | CASSLASGTTYEQYF
NA | TRBJ2-1 | TRBV30 | NA | TGTGCCTGGAGTGCGGGGGAAGAGCAGTTCTTC | CAWSAGEEQFF
NA | TRBJ2-7 | TRBV29-1 | TRBD2 | TGCAGCGTTGAAGATCTGGCTAGCGGGAGCTCCTACGAGCAGTACTTC | CSVEDLASGSSYEQYF
NA | TRBJ2-7 | TRBV18 | NA | TGTGCCAGCTCACCACAAGGCTCCTACGAGCAGTACTTC | CASSPQGSYEQYF
NA | TRBJ1-1 | TRBV5-4 | NA | TGTGCCAGCAGCTTCCAACCGGTGACTGAAGCTTTCTTT | CASSFQPVTEAFF
NA | TRBJ1-5 | TRBV4-1 | NA | TGCGCCAGCAGCCAAGCACCAGCGGGGACCCTCGATCCCCAGCATTTT | CASSQAPAGTLDPQHF
NA | TRBJ2-6 | TRBV6-5 | NA | TGTGCCAGCAGTTACGAGTCCTCTGGGGCCAACGTCCTGACTTTC | CASSYESSGANVLTF
NA | TRBJ2-7 | TRBV28 | NA | TGTGCCAGCAGTTTAAGGGGTACCGAGCAGTACTTC | CASSLRGTEQYF
NA | TRBJ1-1 | TRBV7-9 | NA | TGTGCCAGCAGCTTCCACAGGGTCGAGGCTTTCTTT | CASSFHRVEAFF
NA | TRBJ2-1 | TRBV29-1 | NA | TGCAGCGTTGAGGGGGAGGCACGTTACAATGAGCAGTTCTTC | CSVEGEARYNEQFF
NA | TRBJ2-1 | TRBV30 | NA | TGTGCCTGGGATGGGACCGGTTACAATGAGCAGTTCTTC | CAWDGTGYNEQFF
NA | TRBJ2-2 | TRBV29-1 | TRBD2 | TGCAGCGTTGACGGGACTAGCTCCGGGACCGGGGAGCTGTTTTTT | CSVDGTSSGTGELFF
NA | TRBJ2-2 | TRBV7-8 | NA | TGTGCCAGCAGCTTAGTGGGGGGTTATACCGGGGAGCTGTTTTTT | CASSLVGGYTGELFF
NA | TRBJ1-5 | TRBV27 | NA | TGTGCCAGCAGCCCCCGGAGCGGCAATCAGCCCCAGCATTTT | CASSPRSGNQPQHF
NA | TRBJ2-6 | TRBV4-3 | NA | TGTGCCAGCAGCCAAGATAGCAGCTCTGGGGCCAACGTCCTGACTTTC | CASSQDSSSGANVLTF
NA | TRBJ2-7 | TRBV5-1 | TRBD1 | TGCGCCAGCAGCTTGCAACAGGGGACCGTCTACGAGCAGTACTTC | CASSLQQGTVYEQYF
NA | TRBJ1-1 | TRBV7-3 | TRBD1 | TGTGCCAGCAGCCAAACAGGGGGCGGCACTGAAGCTTTCTTT | CASSQTGGGTEAFF